The next 15 T cell receptor beta chains were all read from a single sample in a study of OX40 agonist ivuxolimab in advanced cancers. The method behind the library was the immunoSEQ multiplex PCR assay. In TCRdb, the immuneACCESS table is reduced to in-frame sequences with V and J assigned. These tables do not hold every clone; where another copy was compared, an unresolved V gene accounts for under half, and the others remain unexplained. The sample table contains roughly 60,000 clones; only one count was recorded for 84% of them. 2% to 2.5% of the sample rests with the top ten. Sequences were derived from CD4+ or CD8+ T cells sorted from blood, sampled in a trial of the OX40 agonist ivuxolimab. Every receptor here comes from an adult with an advanced solid tumor such as melanoma, head and neck, liver or kidney cancer.

A remark on this clone: The same CDR3 arises from other DNA sequences in this sample as well. The DNA for the CDR3 is TGTGCCAGCAGCGTAGAGGGCACAGATACGCAGTATTTT. It yields the protein CASSVEGTDTQYF. This chain joins TRBV9 and TRBJ2-3; no firm D call. This CDR3 spans 13 amino acids. V was clipped by 0 bases and J by 1 base, with 3 bases between them. From germline, CDR1 is SGDLS and CDR2 YYNGEE.

The rearrangement joins TRBV19 to TRBJ1-5, with 7 positions matching TRBD1. The germline V gene encodes CDR1 LNHDA and CDR2 SQIVND (reference sequence). The ends lost 3 bases at V and 1 base at J; junction bases unmatched: 3. The CDR3 runs 15 residues. CDR3 nucleotide sequence: TGTGCCAGTAGTATGGACAGGCGAAGCAATCAGCCCCAGCATTTT. Encoded protein: CASSMDRRSNQPQHF. The full variable domain, its missing parts supplied by reference TRBV19 and TRBJ1-5, is DGGITQSPKYLFRKEGQNVTLSCEQNLNHDAMYWYRQDPGQGLRLIYYSQIVNDFQKGDIAEGYSVSREKKESFPLTVTSAQKNPTAFYLCASSMDRRSNQPQHFGDGTRLSIL.

The chain recombines TRBV4-1 with TRBJ2-1, with 13 bases matching TRBD2. Germline values: CDR1 MGHRA, CDR2 YSYEKL. This CDR3 contains 18 residues. With V trimmed by 0 bases and J by 1 base, 3 bases remained unmatched. CDR3 sequence (DNA): TGCGCCAGCAGCCAAGATAGGGGACTAGCGGGGTCCTACAATGAGCAGTTCTTC. Amino acid sequence: CASSQDRGLAGSYNEQFF.

This chain joins TRBV6-1 and TRBJ1-2, with 12 bases lining up with TRBD1. CDR1 is MNHNS, CDR2 SASEGT, per germline. The CDR3 runs 15 residues. J was trimmed by 7 bases and V by 3 bases; bases with no gene match: 6. The CDR3 sequence: CASSDRDRGPGGYTF. CDR3 in DNA: TGTGCCAGCAGTGACCGGGACAGGGGGCCCGGTGGCTACACCTTC.

V gene TRBV6-5 combines with J gene TRBJ2-3; TRBD1 aligns across 8 bases. The J segment lost 5 bases and the V segment lost 4 bases, leaving 2 bases of the junction unmatched. Germline V gives CDR1 MNHEY, CDR2 SVGAGI. CDR3 size: 13 residues. CDR3 nucleotide sequence: TGTGCCAGCAGTTCCACAGGGGGAGATACGCAGTATTTT. It yields the protein CASSSTGGDTQYF.

The V and J genes are TRBV2 and TRBJ2-7, with 7 positions matching TRBD1. V shed 4 bases and J 7 bases; nucleotides not matched to a gene: 13. Germline V CDR1 and CDR2: SNHLY, FYNNEI. This CDR3 spans 15 amino acids. The CDR3 spells CASSGSGTASREQYF. CDR3 in DNA: TGTGCCAGCAGTGGCTCCGGGACAGCCTCTAGGGAGCAGTACTTC. The whole variable domain, filled in from reference TRBV2 and TRBJ2-7, reads EPEVTQTPSHQVTQMGQEVILRCVPISNHLYFYWYRQILGQKVEFLVSFYNNEISEKSEIFDDQFSVERPDGSNFTLKIRSTKLEDSAMYFCASSGSGTASREQYFGPGTRLTVT.

The gene calls are TRBV5-1 and TRBJ2-1; 9 nucleotides match TRBD2. Germline V lookup: CDR1 SGHRS, CDR2 YFSETQ. This CDR3 region has 15 residues. With 3 bases clipped from V and 5 bases from J, the junction kept 6 bases outside the gene matches. The CDR3 protein is CASSWRLAAHNEQFF. CDR3 nucleotide sequence: TGCGCCAGCAGCTGGAGACTAGCGGCCCACAATGAGCAGTTCTTC.

This clone was seen once. As DNA, the CDR3 is TGTGCCTGGAGTGCCCCTCTAGTTCCGGAGACCCAGTACTTC. This codes for CAWSAPLVPETQYF. V is TRBV30 and J is TRBJ2-5; D not resolved. CDR3 length: 14 amino acids. Germline CDR1 reads GTSNPN; CDR2 reads SVGIG (reference sequence). Trimming took 1 base from V and 5 from J, leaving 14 bases between them.

This chain uses TRBV29-1 with TRBJ2-1; 11 positions agree with TRBD2. Germline V gives CDR1 SQVTM, CDR2 ANQGSEA. This CDR3 region has 14 residues. The V and J ends lost 5 bases and 2 bases, in that order; junction bases with no gene match: 2. DNA for the CDR3: TGCAGCGTTATAGCGGGGGGGACCTACAATGAGCAGTTCTTC. This gives the protein CSVIAGGTYNEQFF.

The chain is built from TRBV30 and TRBJ2-1, with D perhaps TRBD2 (5 bases). In germline, CDR1 is GTSNPN, CDR2 SVGIG (reference sequence). Trimming cost V 0 bases and J 4 bases, with 7 bases left between them. CDR3 size: 13 residues. CDR3 amino acids: CAWSVLEYNEQFF. The DNA for the CDR3 is TGTGCCTGGAGTGTACTAGAGTACAATGAGCAGTTCTTC.

The chain is built from TRBV2 and TRBJ2-3; 9 positions agree with TRBD2. Germline V CDR1 and CDR2: SNHLY, FYNNEI. This CDR3 spans 15 amino acids. Losses at the gene ends were 7 bases for V and 2 bases for J; bases not matched to a gene: 7. CDR3 protein: CASNPTSGTTDTQYF. CDR3 nucleotide sequence: TGTGCCAGCAACCCGACTAGCGGTACCACAGATACGCAGTATTTT.

The chain recombines TRBV5-6 with TRBJ2-7, with D possibly TRBD1 on 7 matching bases. The CDR3 is 16 amino acids. Trimming stripped 0 bases from V and 9 bases from J, with 22 bases between. The V gene's germline CDR1 is SGHDT and CDR2 YYEEEE. The CDR3 DNA is TGTGCCAGCAGCTTGGTGACCCCCCAACTTCAGGGGGGGCAGTACTTC. Amino acids: CASSLVTPQLQGGQYF.

The CDR3 coding sequence is TGCGCCAGCAGTCAACCTATATTTACAGGGGGCAACACTGAAGCTTTCTTT. It yields the protein CASSQPIFTGGNTEAFF. The V and J genes are TRBV23-1 and TRBJ1-1, with 9 bases that match TRBD1. TRBV23-1 is marked as an open reading frame, function uncertain. The CDR3 runs 17 residues. V dropped 2 bases and J dropped 2; count of bases not matched to a gene: 9.

The chain combines TRBV6-5 with TRBJ2-7; 9 bases are shared with TRBD1. CDR1 is MNHEY, CDR2 SVGAGI, per germline. With 5 bases clipped from V and 2 bases from J, the junction kept 4 bases outside the gene matches. This CDR3 contains 14 residues. CDR3 sequence: CASSPRDRAYEQYF. DNA for the CDR3: TGTGCCAGCAGTCCTCGGGACAGGGCCTACGAGCAGTACTTC.

J is TRBJ1-4 and V is TRBV5-1, with D unresolved. V was shortened by 4 bases and J by 3 bases, with 13 bases between the two germline ends. This CDR3 region has 15 residues. The germline gives CDR1 SGHRS, CDR2 YFSETQ. In DNA form, the CDR3 reads TGCGCCAGCAGCGTGACCCCGCTGGCTAATGAAAAACTGTTTTTT. Translation: CASSVTPLANEKLFF.